One and the same sample provided the 2 T cell receptor beta chains below, sequenced in a study of T cell responses to AZD1222 COVID-19 vaccine. Libraries were prepared by immunoSEQ multiplex PCR; TCRdb keeps only in-frame clonotypes and omits some of them. The profile covers approximately 130,000 clones, with roughly 93% appearing a single time and around 3.1% taken by the ten largest. The sample in question was peripheral blood, obtained on day 0 of AZD1222 vaccination. These receptors originate from an adult in good health.

The chain links TRBV5-1 to TRBJ2-5, with TRBD2 matching over 12 bases. V shed 3 bases, J shed 2 bases, and the junction held 8 bases outside the gene matches. Germline V gene data show CDR1 as SGHRS and CDR2 as YFSETQ. The CDR3 totals 17 residues. The CDR3, as DNA: TGCGCCAGCAGCTCCGGAGGACTAGCGGGGAGACAAGAGACCCAGTACTTC. It translates to CASSSGGLAGRQETQYF.

The chain couples TRBV5-1 to TRBJ1-1; 8 nucleotides line up with TRBD1. Unmatched junction bases numbered 6, after V lost 2 bases and J lost 0 bases. The CDR3 is 16 residues long. CDR1 is SGHRS and CDR2 is YFSETQ in the germline V gene. Here the CDR3 DNA reads TGCGCCAGCAGCTTAAGTGGACAGGGTATGAACACTGAAGCTTTCTTT. Translated: CASSLSGQGMNTEAFF.